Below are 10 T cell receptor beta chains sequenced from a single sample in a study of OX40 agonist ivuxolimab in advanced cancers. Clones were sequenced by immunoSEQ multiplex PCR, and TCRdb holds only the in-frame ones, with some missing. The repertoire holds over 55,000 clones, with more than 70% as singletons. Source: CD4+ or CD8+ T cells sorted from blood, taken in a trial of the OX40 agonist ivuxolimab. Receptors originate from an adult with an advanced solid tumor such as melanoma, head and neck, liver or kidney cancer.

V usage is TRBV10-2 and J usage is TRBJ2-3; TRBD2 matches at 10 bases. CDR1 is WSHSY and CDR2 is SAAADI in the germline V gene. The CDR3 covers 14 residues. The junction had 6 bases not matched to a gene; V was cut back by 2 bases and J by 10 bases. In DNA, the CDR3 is TGCGCCAGCAGTGAGGAAGCTAGCGGGGGCTCGCAGTATTTT. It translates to CASSEEASGGSQYF.

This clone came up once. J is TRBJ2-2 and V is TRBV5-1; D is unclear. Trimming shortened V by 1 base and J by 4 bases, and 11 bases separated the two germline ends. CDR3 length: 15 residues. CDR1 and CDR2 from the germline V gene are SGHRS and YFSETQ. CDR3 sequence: CASSLFQPGTGELFF. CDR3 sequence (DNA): TGCGCCAGCAGCTTGTTTCAGCCAGGCACCGGGGAGCTGTTTTTT. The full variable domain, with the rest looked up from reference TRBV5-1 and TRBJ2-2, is KAGVTQTPRYLIKTRGQQVTLSCSPISGHRSVSWYQQTPGQGLQFLFEYFSETQRNKGNFPGRFSGRQFSNSRSEMNVSTLELGDSALYLCASSLFQPGTGELFFGEGSRLTVL.

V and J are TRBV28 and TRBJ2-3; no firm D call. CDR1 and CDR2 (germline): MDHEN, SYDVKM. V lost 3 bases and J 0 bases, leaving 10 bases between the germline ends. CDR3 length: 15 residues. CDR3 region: CASSFPPASTDTQYF. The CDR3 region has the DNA TGTGCCAGCAGTTTCCCGCCGGCCAGCACAGATACGCAGTATTTT.

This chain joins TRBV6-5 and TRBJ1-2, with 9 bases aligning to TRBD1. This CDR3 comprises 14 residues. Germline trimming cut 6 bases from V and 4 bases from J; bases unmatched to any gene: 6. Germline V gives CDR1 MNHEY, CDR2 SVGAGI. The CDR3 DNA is TGTGCCAGCAGCCGCACAGGGGGCTCCTATGGCTACACCTTC. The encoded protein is CASSRTGGSYGYTF.

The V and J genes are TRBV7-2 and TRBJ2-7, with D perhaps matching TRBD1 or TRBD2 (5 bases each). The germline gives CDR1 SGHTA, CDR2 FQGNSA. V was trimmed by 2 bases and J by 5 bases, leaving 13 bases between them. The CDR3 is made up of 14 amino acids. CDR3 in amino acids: CASSLSFGGHEQYF. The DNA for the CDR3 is TGTGCCAGCAGCTTATCGTTTGGGGGTCACGAGCAGTACTTC.

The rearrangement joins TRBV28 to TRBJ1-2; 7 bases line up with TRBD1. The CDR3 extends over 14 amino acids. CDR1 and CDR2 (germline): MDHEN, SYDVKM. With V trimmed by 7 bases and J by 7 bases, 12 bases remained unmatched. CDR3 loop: CASTPVGTASGYTF. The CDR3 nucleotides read TGTGCCAGCACTCCCGTCGGGACAGCATCTGGCTACACCTTC.

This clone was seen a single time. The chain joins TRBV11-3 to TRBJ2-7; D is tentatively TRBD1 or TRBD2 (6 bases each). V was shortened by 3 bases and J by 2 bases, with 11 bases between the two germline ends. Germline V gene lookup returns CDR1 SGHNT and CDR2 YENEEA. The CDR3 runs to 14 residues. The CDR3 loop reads CASSLRGDTYEQYF. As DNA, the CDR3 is TGTGCCAGCAGCTTGAGGGGGGATACCTACGAGCAGTACTTC.

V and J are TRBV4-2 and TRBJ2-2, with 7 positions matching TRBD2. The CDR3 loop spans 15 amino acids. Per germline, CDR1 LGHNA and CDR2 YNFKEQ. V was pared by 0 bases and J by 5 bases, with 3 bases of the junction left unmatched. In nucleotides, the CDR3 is TGTGCCAGCAGCCAAGAGGGGGGGAGAACCGGGGAGCTGTTTTTT. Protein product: CASSQEGGRTGELFF.

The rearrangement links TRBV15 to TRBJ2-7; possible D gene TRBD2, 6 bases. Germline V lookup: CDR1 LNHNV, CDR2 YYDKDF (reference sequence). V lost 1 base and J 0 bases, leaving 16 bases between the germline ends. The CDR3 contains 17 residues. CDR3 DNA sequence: TGTGCCACCAGCAGAGGGAGGGGAGACTCGAGCTCCTACGAGCAGTACGTC. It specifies CATSRGRGDSSSYEQYV.

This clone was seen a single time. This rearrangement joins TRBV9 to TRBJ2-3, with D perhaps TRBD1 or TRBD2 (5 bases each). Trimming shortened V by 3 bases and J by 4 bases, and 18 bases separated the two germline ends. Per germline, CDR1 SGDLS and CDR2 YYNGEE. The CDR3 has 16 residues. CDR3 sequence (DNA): TGTGCCAGCAGCGCGAGGGGCGGCCTAGCCGCAGATACGCAGTATTTT. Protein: CASSARGGLAADTQYF.